This T cell receptor beta chain was captured by sequencing in a study of blood T cell repertoires in COVID-19. On the study more broadly: From the United States, Italy and Spain came samples of acute and convalescent COVID-19. The analysed material was cDNA or gDNA that came from T cells, B-cell-depleted T cells, or PBMCs.

Repertoires were generated with immunoSEQ multiplex PCR, while TCRdb's copy carries only in-frame clones and drops some. The sample consists of around 140,000 clones, around 89% of them appearing once. Trimming removed 2 bases from V and 8 bases from J, with 7 bases in between. Germline CDR1 is MNHEY and CDR2 is SMNVEV (reference sequence). The CDR3 is 12 residues long. The sequence was collected from a man aged 45-60 years with acute or convalescent COVID-19. Sequences were obtained from peripheral blood. This rearrangement joins TRBV27 to TRBJ1-5; no definite D call. The CDR3 protein is CASSLIGEPQHF. The CDR3 DNA is TGTGCCAGCAGTTTAATCGGGGAGCCCCAGCATTTT.